This TCR beta chain was sequenced during a study of naive and memory T cell subsets. Whole-study results and caveats: Potentially, T cell activation and differentiation skew this RNA-based measurement.

This CDR3 spans 17 amino acids. With V trimmed by 1 base and J by 2 bases, 5 bases remained unmatched. Germline V CDR1 and CDR2: MNHEY, SVGAGI. For blood and skin samples, reverse transcription used TCR alpha and beta constant primers. The SP2 primer and nested alpha and beta constant region primers amplified ligated cDNA in four rounds. TCRdb analysed the 5' RACE reads with MiXCR anew, one entry per CDR3 protein. The sample yields about 22,000 distinct CDR3 sequences, about 4% seen once. This clonotype appeared many times. Its specificity is unknown. Whole blood, roughly 2.6 ml, came from adult healthy volunteers. TCR cDNA received a 3' ligated oligonucleotide that carried a UMI.

The chain employs TRBV6-5 and TRBJ2-2; 9 positions match TRBD2. The receptor's source is a male donor in good health. Written as DNA, the CDR3 is TGTGCCAGCAGTTACTTAGTTAGCGGGAGTAACACCGGGGAGCTGTTTTTT. Its protein product is CASSYLVSGSNTGELFF.